This entry concerns a single T cell receptor beta chain. V lost 3 bases, J lost 3 bases, and 18 bases lay in between. The CDR3 is made up of 16 amino acids. From germline, CDR1 is KGHSH and CDR2 LQKENI. Assay used: immunoSEQ multiplex PCR; TCRdb lists only in-frame clones, some missing. The repertoire holds almost 85,000 clones, with 86% as singletons. These data belong to a study of OX40 agonist ivuxolimab in advanced cancers. The rearrangement links TRBV18 to TRBJ2-7; unclear D gene. The sequencing here drew on CD4+ or CD8+ T cells sorted from blood, taken in a trial of the OX40 agonist ivuxolimab. The sequence was obtained from an adult with an advanced solid tumor such as melanoma, head and neck, liver or kidney cancer. CDR3 protein: CASSPSTLGSSYEQYF. CDR3 in DNA: TGTGCCAGCTCACCGTCAACCCTAGGTTCTAGCTACGAGCAGTACTTC.